These T cell receptor beta chains were read from a single sample in a study of OX40 agonist ivuxolimab in advanced cancers. Produced via immunoSEQ multiplex PCR; TCRdb's table is partial and in-frame only. The data contain around 58,000 clones, approximately 83% of them seen just once; the ten biggest clones take up approximately 11%. The input for sequencing was CD4+ or CD8+ T cells sorted from blood, taken in a trial of the OX40 agonist ivuxolimab. These receptors were obtained from an adult with an advanced solid tumor such as melanoma, head and neck, liver or kidney cancer. Both conserved end residues are part of each CDR3. A D gene is named only where the DNA matches it firmly. A clone size is listed for some rows: how often the clone was seen (once, few, many), or a class if it is expanded.

clone_size: NA
d_call: TRBD2
j_call: TRBJ2-5
v_call: TRBV4-1
cdr3_aa: CASSLAGGRAGQETQYF
cdr3_nt: TGCGCCAGCAGCCTAGCGGGGGGGCGGGCTGGCCAAGAGACCCAGTACTTC

clone_size: NA
d_call: NA
j_call: TRBJ2-7
v_call: TRBV28
cdr3_aa: CASSLPISYEQYF
cdr3_nt: TGTGCCAGCAGTTTACCCATATCCTACGAGCAGTACTTC

clone_size: NA
d_call: TRBD2
j_call: TRBJ2-5
v_call: TRBV19
cdr3_aa: CASRSLAGGPETQYF
cdr3_nt: TGTGCCAGTAGGTCTCTAGCGGGGGGCCCGGAGACCCAGTACTTC

clone_size: NA
d_call: TRBD2
j_call: TRBJ2-1
v_call: TRBV7-9
cdr3_aa: CASSLADLAGGPYNEQFF
cdr3_nt: TGTGCCAGCAGCTTGGCCGATCTAGCGGGGGGCCCTTACAATGAGCAGTTCTTC

clone_size: NA
d_call: TRBD1
j_call: TRBJ2-3
v_call: TRBV5-1
cdr3_aa: CASSGPGQARSTDTQYF
cdr3_nt: TGCGCCAGCAGCGGACCGGGACAGGCCCGTAGCACAGATACGCAGTATTTT

clone_size: NA
d_call: NA
j_call: TRBJ2-2
v_call: TRBV13
cdr3_aa: CASSLGRARQTNTGELFF
cdr3_nt: TGTGCCAGCAGCTTAGGCCGTGCCCGTCAGACGAACACCGGGGAGCTGTTTTTT

clone_size: NA
d_call: NA
j_call: TRBJ2-7
v_call: TRBV7-9
cdr3_aa: CASSAPLSHEQYF
cdr3_nt: TGTGCCAGCAGCGCCCCACTCTCCCACGAGCAGTACTTC

clone_size: NA
d_call: NA
j_call: TRBJ1-1
v_call: TRBV19
cdr3_aa: CASRTTGQLNTEAFF
cdr3_nt: TGTGCCAGTCGTACTACCGGGCAGTTAAACACTGAAGCTTTCTTT

clone_size: NA
d_call: NA
j_call: TRBJ1-1
v_call: TRBV19
cdr3_aa: CASSRDSGTEAFF
cdr3_nt: TGTGCCAGTAGTCGCGACAGCGGCACTGAAGCTTTCTTT

clone_size: NA
d_call: NA
j_call: TRBJ1-1
v_call: TRBV11-3
cdr3_aa: CASSLGPGTEAFF
cdr3_nt: TGTGCCAGCAGCTTAGGGCCGGGCACTGAAGCTTTCTTT

clone_size: NA
d_call: NA
j_call: TRBJ1-3
v_call: TRBV6-5
cdr3_aa: CASRLSGSSGNTIYF
cdr3_nt: TGTGCCAGCAGACTCTCCGGGAGCTCTGGAAACACCATATATTTT

clone_size: NA
d_call: NA
j_call: TRBJ1-5
v_call: TRBV6-6
cdr3_aa: CASSFPGFNQPQHF
cdr3_nt: TGTGCCAGCAGTTTTCCGGGTTTCAATCAGCCCCAGCATTTT

clone_size: NA
d_call: NA
j_call: TRBJ1-1
v_call: TRBV6-5
cdr3_aa: CASSYSIGETIEAFF
cdr3_nt: TGTGCCAGCAGTTACTCGATAGGGGAGACTATTGAAGCTTTCTTT

clone_size: NA
d_call: TRBD1
j_call: TRBJ1-4
v_call: TRBV6-5
cdr3_aa: CASSPGTGNEKLFF
cdr3_nt: TGTGCCAGCAGCCCCGGGACAGGGAATGAAAAACTGTTTTTT

clone_size: NA
d_call: NA
j_call: TRBJ1-5
v_call: TRBV27
cdr3_aa: CASSLSMDRKNQPQHF
cdr3_nt: TGTGCCAGCAGTTTATCGATGGATCGGAAGAATCAGCCCCAGCATTTT

clone_size: NA
d_call: NA
j_call: TRBJ1-1
v_call: TRBV29-1
cdr3_aa: CSVEFRQGNIEAFF
cdr3_nt: TGCAGCGTTGAATTCCGGCAGGGGAACATTGAAGCTTTCTTT

clone_size: NA
d_call: NA
j_call: TRBJ2-1
v_call: TRBV11-2
cdr3_aa: CASSLTGEQFF
cdr3_nt: TGTGCCAGCAGCTTAACAGGTGAGCAGTTCTTC

clone_size: NA
d_call: TRBD1
j_call: TRBJ1-2
v_call: TRBV4-3
cdr3_aa: CASSLDIVGQGGYGYTF
cdr3_nt: TGCGCGAGCAGTTTGGATATCGTAGGGCAGGGGGGATATGGCTACACCTTC

clone_size: once
d_call: NA
j_call: TRBJ2-1
v_call: TRBV4-2
cdr3_aa: CASSQGKGDYNEQFF
cdr3_nt: TGTGCCAGCAGCCAAGGGAAGGGGGACTACAATGAGCAGTTCTTC

clone_size: NA
d_call: TRBD2
j_call: TRBJ2-7
v_call: TRBV25-1
cdr3_aa: CASTPGLAAEQYF
cdr3_nt: TGTGCCAGCACCCCCGGACTAGCAGCCGAGCAGTACTTC

clone_size: NA
d_call: NA
j_call: TRBJ2-2
v_call: TRBV7-9
cdr3_aa: CTRETVTGELFF
cdr3_nt: TGTACCAGGGAGACTGTTACCGGGGAGCTGTTTTTT

clone_size: NA
d_call: TRBD2
j_call: TRBJ2-1
v_call: TRBV7-3
cdr3_aa: CASSSHGTTTYNEQFF
cdr3_nt: TGTGCCAGCAGCTCGCATGGGACTACCACATACAATGAGCAGTTCTTC

clone_size: NA
d_call: NA
j_call: TRBJ2-7
v_call: TRBV13
cdr3_aa: CASSSPGRYGEQYF
cdr3_nt: TGTGCCAGCAGCTCCCCAGGGAGGTACGGCGAGCAGTACTTC

clone_size: NA
d_call: TRBD2
j_call: TRBJ2-3
v_call: TRBV6-1
cdr3_aa: CASSLTSGGADTQYF
cdr3_nt: TGTGCCAGCAGTTTGACTAGCGGGGGGGCAGATACGCAGTATTTT

clone_size: NA
d_call: NA
j_call: TRBJ1-1
v_call: TRBV4-1
cdr3_aa: CASTLTVSTEAFF
cdr3_nt: TGCGCCAGCACCCTTACTGTGAGCACTGAAGCTTTCTTT

clone_size: NA
d_call: NA
j_call: TRBJ1-1
v_call: TRBV28
cdr3_aa: CASSFGERGEAFF
cdr3_nt: TGTGCCAGCAGTTTCGGGGAGCGGGGTGAAGCTTTCTTT

clone_size: NA
d_call: NA
j_call: TRBJ1-5
v_call: TRBV28
cdr3_aa: CASSSLTWDWGQPQHF
cdr3_nt: TGTGCCAGCAGTTCCCTCACATGGGATTGGGGTCAGCCCCAGCATTTT

clone_size: NA
d_call: TRBD1
j_call: TRBJ1-2
v_call: TRBV7-6
cdr3_aa: CASSLSEGARGYTF
cdr3_nt: TGTGCCAGCAGCTTAAGTGAGGGGGCGCGGGGCTACACCTTC

clone_size: NA
d_call: NA
j_call: TRBJ1-3
v_call: TRBV7-9
cdr3_aa: CASSPPIQGPSGNTIYF
cdr3_nt: TGTGCCAGCAGCCCGCCGATTCAAGGCCCCTCTGGAAACACCATATATTTT

clone_size: NA
d_call: NA
j_call: TRBJ1-2
v_call: TRBV28
cdr3_aa: CASSWQATNYGYTF
cdr3_nt: TGTGCCAGCAGTTGGCAGGCTACTAACTATGGCTACACCTTC

clone_size: NA
d_call: TRBD1
j_call: TRBJ1-1
v_call: TRBV6-5
cdr3_aa: CASSYPGQSNTEAFF
cdr3_nt: TGTGCCAGCAGTTACCCGGGACAGTCGAACACTGAAGCTTTCTTT

clone_size: once
d_call: NA
j_call: TRBJ2-1
v_call: TRBV27
cdr3_aa: CASSPHAYNEQFF
cdr3_nt: TGTGCCAGCAGTCCACACGCGTACAATGAGCAGTTCTTC

clone_size: NA
d_call: TRBD2
j_call: TRBJ2-3
v_call: TRBV7-9
cdr3_aa: CASSLEAGDTDTQYF
cdr3_nt: TGTGCCAGCAGCTTAGAAGCGGGGGACACAGATACGCAGTATTTT

clone_size: once
d_call: NA
j_call: TRBJ1-2
v_call: TRBV7-9
cdr3_aa: CASSLQGAERSYGYTF
cdr3_nt: TGTGCCAGCAGCTTACAAGGGGCAGAACGGAGCTATGGCTACACCTTC

clone_size: once
d_call: NA
j_call: TRBJ2-1
v_call: TRBV4-1
cdr3_aa: CASSQAGPPYNEQFF
cdr3_nt: TGCGCCAGCAGCCAGGCGGGACCCCCCTACAATGAGCAGTTCTTC

clone_size: NA
d_call: NA
j_call: TRBJ2-1
v_call: TRBV19
cdr3_aa: CASSILPTVSNEQFF
cdr3_nt: TGTGCCAGTAGTATTTTGCCTACAGTGTCCAATGAGCAGTTCTTC

clone_size: NA
d_call: NA
j_call: TRBJ2-7
v_call: TRBV5-1
cdr3_aa: CASSWTDPTNEQYF
cdr3_nt: TGCGCCAGCAGCTGGACAGACCCAACCAACGAGCAGTACTTC

clone_size: once
d_call: NA
j_call: TRBJ2-3
v_call: TRBV19
cdr3_aa: CASAGPADTQYF
cdr3_nt: TGTGCCAGTGCGGGGCCCGCAGATACGCAGTATTTT

clone_size: NA
d_call: TRBD2
j_call: TRBJ2-7
v_call: TRBV2
cdr3_aa: CASRDGRAPSYEQYF
cdr3_nt: TGTGCCAGCAGGGATGGGAGGGCACCGTCCTACGAGCAGTACTTC

clone_size: few
d_call: NA
j_call: TRBJ1-4
v_call: TRBV6-9
cdr3_aa: CASSPPDGEKLFF
cdr3_nt: TGTGCCAGCAGTCCCCCTGACGGTGAAAAACTGTTTTTT

clone_size: NA
d_call: NA
j_call: TRBJ2-5
v_call: TRBV6-5
cdr3_aa: CASSPGTQETQYF
cdr3_nt: TGTGCCAGCAGCCCCGGGACCCAAGAGACCCAGTACTTC

clone_size: once
d_call: NA
j_call: TRBJ2-7
v_call: TRBV27
cdr3_aa: CASRGSEQYF
cdr3_nt: TGTGCCAGCAGGGGCTCCGAGCAGTACTTC

clone_size: NA
d_call: TRBD1
j_call: TRBJ1-2
v_call: TRBV13
cdr3_aa: CASSLGDSSYGYTF
cdr3_nt: TGTGCCAGCAGCCTGGGGGACAGCTCCTATGGCTACACCTTC

clone_size: NA
d_call: NA
j_call: TRBJ1-2
v_call: TRBV6-5
cdr3_aa: CASSPSPGGGYTF
cdr3_nt: TGTGCCAGCAGCCCGTCTCCTGGGGGTGGCTACACCTTC

clone_size: once
d_call: NA
j_call: TRBJ2-7
v_call: TRBV11-1
cdr3_aa: CASSLAQFYEQYF
cdr3_nt: TGTGCCAGCAGCTTAGCGCAGTTCTACGAGCAGTACTTC

clone_size: NA
d_call: NA
j_call: TRBJ1-2
v_call: TRBV5-6
cdr3_aa: CASSLGVNYGYTF
cdr3_nt: TGTGCCAGCAGCTTGGGGGTTAACTATGGCTACACCTTC

clone_size: few
d_call: NA
j_call: TRBJ1-5
v_call: TRBV10-2
cdr3_aa: CASSEGGDQHF
cdr3_nt: TGCGCCAGCAGTGAGGGTGGGGATCAGCATTTT

clone_size: NA
d_call: NA
j_call: TRBJ2-3
v_call: TRBV9
cdr3_aa: CASSGSGGTTDTQYF
cdr3_nt: TGTGCCAGCAGCGGAAGTGGGGGGACCACAGATACGCAGTATTTT

clone_size: NA
d_call: NA
j_call: TRBJ2-3
v_call: TRBV7-9
cdr3_aa: CASSSGSIVLGADTQYF
cdr3_nt: TGTGCCAGCAGCTCCGGCTCGATTGTTCTAGGGGCAGATACGCAGTATTTT

clone_size: NA
d_call: NA
j_call: TRBJ1-5
v_call: TRBV5-6
cdr3_aa: CASSLAWGNQPQHF
cdr3_nt: TGTGCCAGCAGCTTGGCATGGGGCAATCAGCCCCAGCATTTT

clone_size: NA
d_call: TRBD2
j_call: TRBJ2-3
v_call: TRBV7-9
cdr3_aa: CAGGTSEPSATDTQYF
cdr3_nt: TGTGCCGGGGGGACTAGTGAGCCTTCTGCCACAGATACGCAGTATTTT

clone_size: NA
d_call: NA
j_call: TRBJ2-5
v_call: TRBV11-2
cdr3_aa: CASSLVGSQETQYF
cdr3_nt: TGTGCCAGCAGCTTAGTTGGGAGTCAAGAGACCCAGTACTTC

clone_size: NA
d_call: NA
j_call: TRBJ1-2
v_call: TRBV29-1
cdr3_aa: CSVEGGRGYTF
cdr3_nt: TGCAGCGTTGAGGGGGGCAGAGGCTACACCTTC

clone_size: once
d_call: TRBD1
j_call: TRBJ1-6
v_call: TRBV7-2
cdr3_aa: CASSLSNRGNSPLHF
cdr3_nt: TGTGCCAGCAGCTTAAGTAACAGGGGGAATTCACCCCTCCACTTT

clone_size: NA
d_call: NA
j_call: TRBJ1-1
v_call: TRBV19
cdr3_aa: CASSMGKNTEAFF
cdr3_nt: TGTGCCAGTAGTATGGGGAAGAACACTGAAGCTTTCTTT

clone_size: NA
d_call: NA
j_call: TRBJ1-5
v_call: TRBV27
cdr3_aa: CASSSQGGREPQHF
cdr3_nt: TGTGCCAGCAGTTCTCAAGGGGGGAGAGAGCCCCAGCATTTT

clone_size: NA
d_call: NA
j_call: TRBJ1-3
v_call: TRBV27
cdr3_aa: CASPTEVGNTIYF
cdr3_nt: TGTGCCAGCCCGACCGAAGTCGGAAACACCATATATTTT

clone_size: NA
d_call: TRBD2
j_call: TRBJ2-7
v_call: TRBV2
cdr3_aa: CATVGGGYEQYF
cdr3_nt: TGTGCCACCGTGGGCGGGGGCTACGAGCAGTACTTC

clone_size: NA
d_call: TRBD2
j_call: TRBJ2-7
v_call: TRBV4-3
cdr3_aa: CASSQDILSGGANYEQYF
cdr3_nt: TGCGCCAGCAGCCAAGATATCCTTAGCGGGGGGGCGAACTACGAGCAGTACTTC

clone_size: NA
d_call: NA
j_call: TRBJ1-1
v_call: TRBV6-5
cdr3_aa: CASGDGEAFF
cdr3_nt: TGTGCCAGCGGCGACGGTGAAGCTTTCTTT